This passage covers 30 T cell receptor beta chains from one sample sequenced in a study of OX40 agonist ivuxolimab in advanced cancers. Sequencing was performed with immunoSEQ multiplex PCR; in TCRdb, only in-frame clones are kept and a portion is missing. Of 70,000 to 90,000 clones in the sample, around nine tenths were seen once. Sequencing used CD4+ or CD8+ T cells sorted from blood, obtained in a trial of the OX40 agonist ivuxolimab. These receptors were obtained from an adult with an advanced solid tumor such as melanoma, head and neck, liver or kidney cancer.

Concerning this clone itself: Other DNA sequences in this specimen translate into the identical CDR3. The chain has TRBV19 and TRBJ1-1, with D hard to call. The V gene's germline CDR1 is LNHDA and CDR2 SQIVND (reference sequence). Trimming pared 3 bases from V and 0 bases from J, leaving 5 bases between. CDR3 size: 13 residues. The DNA for the CDR3 is TGTGCCAGTAGTATTTCCCTGAACACTGAAGCTTTCTTT. Translating it yields CASSISLNTEAFF. Together with reference TRBV19 and TRBJ1-1, the CDR3 gives the full variable domain: DGGITQSPKYLFRKEGQNVTLSCEQNLNHDAMYWYRQDPGQGLRLIYYSQIVNDFQKGDIAEGYSVSREKKESFPLTVTSAQKNPTAFYLCASSISLNTEAFFGQGTRLTVV.

CDR3 in DNA: TGTGCCAGTAGTATAATCCGAACCGGGGCCGCCCCAGAGCAGTACTTC. This gives the protein CASSIIRTGAAPEQYF. This chain joins TRBV19 and TRBJ2-7, with D possibly being TRBD1 or TRBD2 (5 bases each). CDR1 is LNHDA, CDR2 SQIVND, per germline (reference sequence). V was pared by 2 bases and J by 7 bases, with 21 bases between. This CDR3 is 16 amino acids long.

The chain combines TRBV19 with TRBJ2-7; D ambiguous. The CDR3 is made up of 15 amino acids. The V gene's germline CDR1 is LNHDA and CDR2 SQIVND (reference sequence). V shed 3 bases and J shed 4 bases, with 16 bases lying between them. This CDR3 reads CASSISADPFYEQYF. Written as DNA, the CDR3 is TGTGCCAGTAGTATTTCGGCAGACCCTTTTTACGAGCAGTACTTC.

The CDR3 reads CASSLTGGYSYNEQFF. CDR3 coding DNA: TGTGCCAGCAGCTTAACGGGGGGCTATTCCTACAATGAGCAGTTCTTC. The genes are TRBV7-3 and TRBJ2-1; TRBD1 or TRBD2 may be the D gene (6 bases each). Germline lookup yields CDR1 SGHTA and CDR2 FQGTGA. The CDR3 consists of 16 residues. V dropped 0 bases and J dropped 1 base, with 10 bases sitting between them.

The chain is built from TRBV18 and TRBJ2-4; D remains unclear. The CDR3 is made up of 14 amino acids. Per germline, CDR1 KGHSH and CDR2 LQKENI. V was shortened by 6 bases and J by 0 bases, with 9 bases between the two germline ends. CDR3 sequence reads: CASSLDLAKNIQYF. In DNA, the CDR3 is TGTGCCAGCTCCCTCGATCTAGCCAAAAACATTCAGTACTTC.

In DNA, the CDR3 is TGTGCCAGCACTGTGACAGAGACAGATACGCAGTATTTT. Amino acid sequence: CASTVTETDTQYF. The chain uses TRBV27 and TRBJ2-3, with a tentative D call TRBD1 (5 bases). There are 13 residues in the CDR3. V was clipped by 7 bases and J by 3 bases, with 11 bases between them. The germline V gene encodes CDR1 MNHEY and CDR2 SMNVEV (reference sequence).

The V call is TRBV5-1, the J call TRBJ2-1, with D maybe TRBD1 (6 bases). The CDR3 extends over 14 amino acids. Trimming took 0 bases from V and 6 from J, leaving 10 bases between them. Germline V lookup: CDR1 SGHRS, CDR2 YFSETQ. CDR3: CASSLEQGSNEQFF. The CDR3 DNA reads as TGCGCCAGCAGCTTGGAACAGGGTTCCAATGAGCAGTTCTTC.

CDR3 in amino acids: CASSRGLAGVQETQYF. CDR3 DNA: TGTGCCAGCAGCCGGGGACTAGCGGGCGTACAAGAGACCCAGTACTTC. The chain links TRBV6-6 to TRBJ2-5, with 12 positions matching TRBD2. There are 16 residues in the CDR3. The V gene end was trimmed by 6 bases and the J gene end by 2 bases; junction bases not matched to a gene: 7. Germline CDR1 is MNHNY and CDR2 is SVGAGI (reference sequence).

The chain employs TRBV4-1 and TRBJ1-2; no reliable D call. Germline V gene sequence: CDR1 MGHRA, CDR2 YSYEKL. Trimming cost V 1 base and J 2 bases, with 8 bases left between them. This CDR3 has 14 residues. As DNA, the CDR3 is TGCGCCAGCAGCCAAGGGCGGCAGAACTATGGCTACACCTTC. This sequence encodes CASSQGRQNYGYTF.

The rearrangement uses TRBV10-2 and TRBJ1-5; TRBD1 aligns across 7 bases. Trimming took 1 base from V and 0 from J; bases not matched to a gene: 9. The CDR3 is 18 residues long. Germline CDR1 and CDR2: WSHSY and SAAADI. In DNA form, the CDR3 reads TGCGCCAGCAGTGAGTTGCGGGACAGTTTCTATAGCAATCAGCCCCAGCATTTT. Protein: CASSELRDSFYSNQPQHF.

The chain links TRBV7-9 to TRBJ2-2, with D unresolved. Germline CDR1 and CDR2: SEHNR and FQNEAQ (reference sequence). Trimming removed 1 base from V and 4 bases from J, with 4 bases in between. The CDR3 is 13 residues long. CDR3 sequence (DNA): TGTGCCAGCAGCTTAGACCCCACCGGGGAGCTGTTTTTT. This encodes CASSLDPTGELFF.

The CDR3 coding sequence is TGTGCCAGCAGCTTAAGCTGGGGACCCCACGAGCAGTACTTC. Translated: CASSLSWGPHEQYF. The chain has TRBV7-3 and TRBJ2-7; D might be TRBD1 or TRBD2, each matching 5 bases. In germline, CDR1 is SGHTA, CDR2 FQGTGA. The CDR3 is 14 amino acids. The V and J ends lost 1 base and 5 bases respectively, with 12 bases between them.

The chain uses TRBV6-1 and TRBJ2-1; D may match TRBD1 or TRBD2 (5 bases each). With 10 bases removed from V and 2 bases from J, the gap between germline ends came to 18 bases. The CDR3 spans 15 residues. Germline-derived CDR1 and CDR2 are MNHNS and SASEGT. The CDR3 DNA follows: TGTGCCACCAGGGAAGACCCGGGGACCTACAATGAGCAGTTCTTC. Protein sequence: CATREDPGTYNEQFF.

The V gene is TRBV4-1, the J gene TRBJ2-7; D not certain. The CDR3 is 15 residues long. Germline V gene sequence: CDR1 MGHRA, CDR2 YSYEKL. Trimming shortened V by 1 base and J by 2 bases, and 12 bases separated the two germline ends. The CDR3 is CASSQVEVGTYEQYF. CDR3 DNA sequence: TGCGCCAGCAGCCAAGTTGAGGTTGGAACCTACGAGCAGTACTTC.

For the CDR3, the DNA is TGTGCCAGCAGCTTGGGGACCTTGAATGGCTACACCTTC. Amino acid sequence: CASSLGTLNGYTF. The chain is built from TRBV11-2 and TRBJ1-2, with D perhaps TRBD1 (5 bases). The CDR3 extends over 13 amino acids. The germline gives CDR1 SGHAT, CDR2 FQNNGV. V dropped 3 bases and J dropped 6 bases, with 11 bases sitting between them.

The J gene is TRBJ2-2, the V gene TRBV9, with 8 bases lining up with TRBD2. Germline-derived CDR1 and CDR2 are SGDLS and YYNGEE. The CDR3 is 16 residues long. V shed 2 bases and J 5 bases; nucleotides not matched to a gene: 8. CDR3 amino acids: CASSVSGTTRTGELFF. In DNA form, the CDR3 reads TGTGCCAGCAGCGTTAGCGGGACAACCCGTACCGGGGAGCTGTTTTTT.

The chain couples TRBV19 to TRBJ2-7; a possible D gene is TRBD1 (5 bases). The CDR3 runs to 14 residues. The germline V gene has CDR1 LNHDA and CDR2 SQIVND (reference sequence). The V end lost 1 base, the J end lost 9 bases, and 16 bases lay between the germline ends. The CDR3 is CASSIGEGVKPQYF. The CDR3 nucleotides read TGTGCCAGTAGTATAGGGGAAGGGGTTAAACCGCAGTACTTC. Filled out from reference TRBV19 and TRBJ2-7, the complete variable domain reads DGGITQSPKYLFRKEGQNVTLSCEQNLNHDAMYWYRQDPGQGLRLIYYSQIVNDFQKGDIAEGYSVSREKKESFPLTVTSAQKNPTAFYLCASSIGEGVKPQYFGPGTRLTVT.

Of note for this clone: Other nucleotide sequences in the sample specify the same CDR3. The rearrangement links TRBV9 to TRBJ2-5; the D is unclear. Germline-derived CDR1 and CDR2 are SGDLS and YYNGEE. The CDR3 has 13 residues. The V gene lost 0 bases and the J gene lost 2 bases, with 5 bases spanning the gap. DNA for the CDR3: TGTGCCAGCAGCGTAGATTGGCAAGAGACCCAGTACTTC. Translation gives CASSVDWQETQYF.

This chain connects TRBV6-1 to TRBJ1-1; D is perhaps TRBD1 (6 bases). CDR3 length: 14 residues. CDR1 and CDR2 from the germline V gene are MNHNS and SASEGT. With 6 bases removed from V and 0 bases from J, the gap between germline ends came to 11 bases. CDR3 residues: CASRQTGMNTEAFF. The CDR3 bases are TGTGCCAGCAGGCAGACAGGCATGAACACTGAAGCTTTCTTT.

This rearrangement joins TRBV29-1 to TRBJ1-1; unclear D gene. The CDR3 loop spans 13 amino acids. V lost 6 bases, J lost 1 base, and 12 bases lay in between. In germline, CDR1 is SQVTM, CDR2 ANQGSEA. In nucleotides, the CDR3 is TGCAGCGTCGACCGTCAACGGAACACTGAAGCTTTCTTT. Translating it yields CSVDRQRNTEAFF.

This chain joins TRBV19 and TRBJ2-7; possible D gene TRBD2, 6 bases. Per germline, CDR1 LNHDA and CDR2 SQIVND (reference sequence). V lost 5 bases and J lost 4, with 18 bases in between. The CDR3 is 15 amino acids. The CDR3 region is CASSPGSGSVYEQYF. In DNA form, the CDR3 reads TGTGCCAGTAGTCCCGGGAGCGGCTCAGTTTACGAGCAGTACTTC.

This sequence joins TRBV29-1 and TRBJ2-7; D is uncertain. The germline gives CDR1 SQVTM, CDR2 ANQGSEA. The V and J ends lost 5 bases and 5 bases respectively, with 13 bases between them. The CDR3 has 12 residues. This CDR3 is CSVFDGYDEQYF. The CDR3 coding sequence is TGCAGCGTTTTTGACGGGTACGACGAGCAGTACTTC.

The chain recombines TRBV5-1 with TRBJ2-5; the D is unclear. TRBJ2-7 explains the end of the DNA better; the J call may be wrong. This CDR3 contains 13 residues. Germline loops: CDR1 SGHRS, CDR2 YFSETQ. CDR3 DNA: TGCGCCAGCAGCTTGGAACCATTCTACGAGCAGTACTTC. Its protein is CASSLEPFYEQYF.

This rearrangement joins TRBV4-1 to TRBJ2-5, with 7 bases that match TRBD1. The CDR3 runs to 15 residues. Germline V gene sequence: CDR1 MGHRA, CDR2 YSYEKL. V gave up 0 bases and J gave up 7 bases; unmatched junction bases: 8. The CDR3 spells CASSQDTTGKVTQYF. The CDR3 DNA is TGCGCCAGCAGCCAAGATACGACAGGGAAGGTGACCCAGTACTTC.

The chain carries TRBV4-1 and TRBJ1-5, with D unclear. V lost 6 bases, J lost 3 bases, and 15 bases lay in between. The CDR3 totals 15 residues. Germline loops: CDR1 MGHRA, CDR2 YSYEKL. The CDR3 DNA follows: TGCGCCAGCAGTTTCACGATAACCACCAATCAGCCCCAGCATTTT. Translation gives CASSFTITTNQPQHF.

This clone was seen a single time. The chain joins TRBV30 to TRBJ2-6, with TRBD2 matching 9 bases. Losses at the gene ends were 3 bases for V and 0 bases for J; bases not matched to a gene: 6. The CDR3 length is 17 residues. Germline loops: CDR1 GTSNPN, CDR2 SVGIG (reference sequence). CDR3 residues: CAWSGTSSSSGANVLTF. The CDR3 DNA follows: TGTGCCTGGAGCGGGACTAGCTCCTCCTCTGGGGCCAACGTCCTGACTTTC.

The chain combines TRBV11-1 with TRBJ2-1; perhaps TRBD1 as D (5 bases). Trimming took 6 bases from V and 4 from J, leaving 13 bases between them. Germline loops: CDR1 SGHAT, CDR2 FQDESV (reference sequence). The CDR3 is 14 amino acids. CDR3 coding DNA: TGTGCCAGCAGTAAAACAGGCTTTTACAATGAGCAGTTCTTC. The encoded protein is CASSKTGFYNEQFF.

The count of this clone is one. This chain connects TRBV2 to TRBJ2-3; 14 bases map to TRBD2. This CDR3 has 15 residues. Germline V lookup: CDR1 SNHLY, CDR2 FYNNEI. V dropped 5 bases and J dropped 4; count of bases not matched to a gene: 2. CDR3 protein: CASSQGLAGADTQYF. CDR3 DNA: TGTGCCAGCAGTCAGGGACTAGCGGGAGCAGATACGCAGTATTTT.

This chain's CDR3 is CASSGAGTGEWEEQYF. The CDR3 DNA reads TGTGCCAGCAGCGGCGCCGGGACAGGGGAATGGGAAGAGCAGTACTTC. The gene calls are TRBV11-3 and TRBJ2-7; 10 bases fit TRBD1. Germline lookup yields CDR1 SGHNT and CDR2 YENEEA. This CDR3 comprises 16 residues. Trimming cost V 5 bases and J 7 bases; bases outside gene matches: 14.

The rearrangement uses TRBV29-1 and TRBJ2-1, with 7 bases identical to TRBD2. Germline V gene data show CDR1 as SQVTM and CDR2 as ANQGSEA. The V segment lost 2 bases and the J segment 0 bases; nucleotides outside the gene matches: 4. This CDR3 is 15 amino acids long. This CDR3 reads CSVEREAFSYNEQFF. CDR3 sequence (DNA): TGCAGCGTTGAACGGGAGGCCTTCTCCTACAATGAGCAGTTCTTC.